The 19 T cell receptor beta chains below all came from one sample that was sequenced in a study of vaccination effects on CD4 cells after COVID-19. Data came from immunoSEQ multiplex PCR; TCRdb stores just in-frame clones and leaves some out. The table shows around 25,000 clones, with roughly 70% occurring only once. No cognate antigen is known for these TCRs. Antigen-specific CD4+ T cell clonotypes were called by their expansion after viral peptide-pool culture in ViraFEST. Following 10 days of culture, CD4+ T cells were isolated. Previously uninfected by SARS-CoV-2, the vaccine recipients also showed negative nucleocapsid antibodies. The specimen comprised CD4+ T cells from PBMCs cultured with HCoV-NL63 spike peptides, sampled before COVID-19 vaccination. The receptors stem from a human donor who received a COVID-19 vaccine.

This clone appeared once. This chain joins TRBV21-1 and TRBJ2-1; whether TRBD2, the table's D call, matches the DNA was not checked. TRBV21-1 is noted as a pseudogene. The CDR3 length is 18 residues. The CDR3 coding sequence is TGTGCCAGCAGCAAAGAGGGACTAGCGGTAGCCTCCTACAATGAGCAGTTCTTC. Translated, it gives CASSKEGLAVASYNEQFF.

This clone showed up just a few times. V usage is TRBV30 and J usage is TRBJ1-4, with TRBD1 matching 8 bases. Trimming cost V 8 bases and J 3 bases; bases outside gene matches: 8. Germline-derived CDR1 and CDR2 are GTSNPN and SVGIG (reference sequence). The length of the CDR3 is 14 residues. CDR3 loop: CAAYRGDANEKLFF. DNA for the CDR3: TGTGCCGCCTACAGGGGGGACGCTAATGAAAAACTGTTTTTT.

This chain joins TRBV11-2 and TRBJ2-7; D is possibly TRBD1 (6 bases). Germline V lookup: CDR1 SGHAT, CDR2 FQNNGV. Trimming removed 5 bases at V and 3 bases at J, with 17 bases between. The CDR3 runs to 15 residues. Written as DNA, the CDR3 is TGTGCCAGCAGCCCAGATGGGACAAACCTCTACGAGCAGTACTTC. Amino acids: CASSPDGTNLYEQYF.

This chain joins TRBV5-1 and TRBJ2-3; 8 bases agree with TRBD2. Germline V gene lookup returns CDR1 SGHRS and CDR2 YFSETQ. CDR3 size: 16 residues. Trimming took 3 bases from V and 4 from J; bases not matched to a gene: 10. The CDR3 bases are TGCGCCAGCAGCTCACGACCCGGACTAGCCGCAGATACGCAGTATTTT. This sequence encodes CASSSRPGLAADTQYF.

The V and J genes are TRBV3-1 (or the pseudogene TRBV3-2) and TRBJ1-4, with D maybe TRBD1 (5 bases). The germline CDR1 and CDR2 sequences are LGHDT and YNNKEL (reference sequence). Trimming removed 2 bases at V and 6 bases at J, with 10 bases between. The CDR3 contains 14 residues. CDR3 amino acids: CASSQWQGDEKLFF. The DNA for the CDR3 is TGTGCCAGCAGCCAATGGCAGGGAGATGAAAAACTGTTTTTT.

Here the CDR3 reads CASSLDEPRTDTQYF. In nucleotides, the CDR3 is TGCGCCAGCAGCTTGGACGAGCCACGCACAGATACGCAGTATTTT. The chain is built from TRBV5-1 and TRBJ2-3; no clear D. Trimming cost V 0 bases and J 1 base, with 9 bases left between them. Per germline, CDR1 SGHRS and CDR2 YFSETQ. The CDR3 has 15 residues.

The chain links TRBV5-1 to TRBJ1-2, with a tentative D call TRBD1 (6 bases). The germline V and J ends were trimmed by 1 base and 5 bases, with 9 bases remaining between them. The CDR3 loop spans 13 amino acids. Germline V gives CDR1 SGHRS, CDR2 YFSETQ. CDR3 in DNA: TGCGCCAGCAGCTTGACAGGGCTTTATGGCTACACCTTC. Its translation is CASSLTGLYGYTF.

The chain couples TRBV6-5 to TRBJ1-2, with a weak D call TRBD1 (5 bases). V was clipped by 8 bases and J by 1 base, with 17 bases between them. CDR3 length: 15 residues. Germline CDR1 and CDR2: MNHEY and SVGAGI. The DNA for the CDR3 is TGTGCCAGCGGCAGGGACCCACCCCTTAACTATGGCTACACCTTC. Translation: CASGRDPPLNYGYTF.

The genes are TRBV11-2 and TRBJ2-2; D could derive from TRBD1 or TRBD2 (5 bases each). Between the trimmed V and J ends, which lost 0 bases and 0 bases, there was a span of 11 bases. CDR3 size: 17 residues. Germline-derived CDR1 and CDR2 are SGHAT and FQNNGV. CDR3 amino acids: CASSLDRGGANTGELFF. The CDR3 DNA reads TGTGCCAGCAGCTTAGATCGGGGCGGCGCGAACACCGGGGAGCTGTTTTTT.

This chain joins TRBV11-3 and TRBJ2-6; 10 nucleotides match TRBD1. CDR1 SGHNT and CDR2 YENEEA come from the germline V gene. V shed 4 bases and J 2 bases; nucleotides not matched to a gene: 5. The CDR3 totals 17 residues. The CDR3 DNA reads as TGTGCCAGCAGCTCCGGGACAGGGGAGCCTGGGGCCAACGTCCTGACTTTC. Its translation: CASSSGTGEPGANVLTF. Full variable domain (remainder filled in from reference TRBV11-3 and TRBJ2-6): EAGVVQSPRYKIIEKKQPVAFWCNPISGHNTLYWYLQNLGQGPELLIRYENEEAVDDSQLPKDRFSAERLKGVDSTLKIQPAELGDSAVYLCASSSGTGEPGANVLTFGAGSRLTVL.

The J gene is TRBJ1-6, the V gene TRBV5-1; D unclear. The V end was cut by 4 bases, the J end by 10 bases, with 12 bases between. The CDR3 runs 13 residues. Germline values: CDR1 SGHRS, CDR2 YFSETQ. CDR3: CASSLKDESPLHF. The CDR3 DNA sequence: TGCGCCAGCAGCCTCAAGGATGAATCACCCCTCCACTTT. Filled out from reference TRBV5-1 and TRBJ1-6, the complete variable domain reads KAGVTQTPRYLIKTRGQQVTLSCSPISGHRSVSWYQQTPGQGLQFLFEYFSETQRNKGNFPGRFSGRQFSNSRSEMNVSTLELGDSALYLCASSLKDESPLHFGNGTRLTVT.

The chain employs TRBV5-4 and TRBJ2-5; TRBD2 agrees at 13 bases. Trimming took 3 bases from V and 4 from J; bases not matched to a gene: 6. The CDR3 sequence is 16 residues long. CDR1 is SGHNT, CDR2 YYREEE, per germline (reference sequence). The CDR3 reads CASSSPGLAGRETQYF. Written as DNA, the CDR3 is TGTGCCAGCAGCTCTCCGGGACTAGCGGGGCGAGAGACCCAGTACTTC.

The sample holds a few counts of this clone. This chain connects TRBV7-9 to TRBJ2-7; 9 nucleotides agree with TRBD2. CDR1 is SEHNR, CDR2 FQNEAQ, per germline (reference sequence). CDR3 length: 14 amino acids. V shed 5 bases, J shed 8 bases, and the junction held 10 bases outside the gene matches. The CDR3 DNA is TGTGCCAGCAGCCCGGGACTAGCCGCGGAACAGCAGTACTTC. Translating gives CASSPGLAAEQQYF. The whole variable domain, remainder taken from reference TRBV7-9 and TRBJ2-7, is DTGVSQNPRHKITKRGQNVTFRCDPISEHNRLYWYRQTLGQGPEFLTYFQNEAQLEKSRLLSDRFSAERPKGSFSTLEIQRTEQGDSAMYLCASSPGLAAEQQYFGPGTRLTVT.

This clone was picked up one time. V gene TRBV9 combines with J gene TRBJ1-3, with D unresolved. The CDR3 is 13 residues long. CDR1 is SGDLS and CDR2 is YYNGEE in the germline V gene. Trimming removed 4 bases at V and 3 bases at J, with 8 bases between. The CDR3, as DNA: TGTGCCAGCAGCAGAAAGGGTGGAAACACCATATATTTT. The encoded protein is CASSRKGGNTIYF.

The rearrangement joins TRBV6-1 to TRBJ2-2, with D possibly being TRBD1 (5 bases). In germline, CDR1 is MNHNS, CDR2 SASEGT. CDR3 length: 15 residues. V lost 0 bases and J lost 5, with 10 bases in between. CDR3 loop: CASSEAPGLTGELFF. CDR3 bases: TGTGCCAGCAGTGAAGCGCCAGGGTTAACCGGGGAGCTGTTTTTT.

CDR3 loop: CASSPGRDTQYF. The CDR3 DNA follows: TGTGCCAGCAGTCCAGGGCGAGATACGCAGTATTTT. This chain uses TRBV12-3 or TRBV12-4 with TRBJ2-3, with a possible D match to TRBD1 (5 bases). This CDR3 contains 12 residues. The V end lost 5 bases, the J end lost 5 bases, and 8 bases lay between the germline ends.

The chain combines TRBV18 with TRBJ1-5; D gene unclear. With 4 bases removed from V and 5 bases from J, the gap between germline ends came to 9 bases. The length of the CDR3 is 13 residues. Germline CDR1 KGHSH, CDR2 LQKENI. The CDR3 loop is CASSLGRDQPQHF. The CDR3 region has the DNA TGTGCCAGCTCACTGGGCAGAGATCAGCCCCAGCATTTT.

V usage is TRBV21-1 and J usage is TRBJ1-5. TRBV21-1 has pseudogene status. The CDR3 covers 18 residues. The CDR3 DNA reads TGTGCCAGCAGCAAAAAGGCCGGGGACGAAGTTGGCAATCAGCCCCAGCATTTT. Its translation: CASSKKAGDEVGNQPQHF.

This clone was counted a few times. The chain carries TRBV2 and TRBJ1-5, with 8 bases matching TRBD1. V lost 8 bases to trimming and J lost 4 bases; unmatched junction nucleotides: 4. The germline gives CDR1 SNHLY, CDR2 FYNNEI. The CDR3 is made up of 13 amino acids. CDR3 nucleotides: TGTGCCAGCCAGACAGGGGAAAATCAGCCCCAGCATTTT. It is translated as CASQTGENQPQHF.